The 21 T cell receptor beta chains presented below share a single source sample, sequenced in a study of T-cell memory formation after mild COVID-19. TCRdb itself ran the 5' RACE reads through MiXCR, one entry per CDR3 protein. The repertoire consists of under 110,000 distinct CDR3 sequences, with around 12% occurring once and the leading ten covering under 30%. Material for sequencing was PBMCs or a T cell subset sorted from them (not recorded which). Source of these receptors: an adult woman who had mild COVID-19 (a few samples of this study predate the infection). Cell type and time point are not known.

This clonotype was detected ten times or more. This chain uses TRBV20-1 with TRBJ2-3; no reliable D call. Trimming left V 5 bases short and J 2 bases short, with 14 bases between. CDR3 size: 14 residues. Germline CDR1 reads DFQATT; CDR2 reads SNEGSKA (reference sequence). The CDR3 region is CSASHVDVTDTQYF. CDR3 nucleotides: TGCAGTGCTTCTCACGTGGATGTCACAGATACGCAGTATTTT.

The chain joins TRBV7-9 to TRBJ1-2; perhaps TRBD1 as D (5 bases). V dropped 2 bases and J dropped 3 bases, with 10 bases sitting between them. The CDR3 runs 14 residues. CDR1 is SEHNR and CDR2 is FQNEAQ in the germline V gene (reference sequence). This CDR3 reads CASSLKGYDYGYTF. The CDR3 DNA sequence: TGTGCCAGCAGCTTAAAGGGGTATGACTATGGCTACACCTTC.

The CDR3: CASSQWVTDTQYF. The DNA for the CDR3 is TGCGCCAGCAGCCAATGGGTCACAGATACGCAGTATTTT. The V and J genes are TRBV4-1 and TRBJ2-3; D is unresolved. Per the germline V gene, CDR1 is MGHRA and CDR2 is YSYEKL. The CDR3 totals 13 residues. Trimming shortened V by 2 bases and J by 2 bases, and 5 bases separated the two germline ends.

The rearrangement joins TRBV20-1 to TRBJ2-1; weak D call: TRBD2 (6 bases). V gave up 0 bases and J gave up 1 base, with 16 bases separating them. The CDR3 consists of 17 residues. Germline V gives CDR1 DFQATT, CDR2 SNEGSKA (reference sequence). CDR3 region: CSARDLASGTSYNEQFF. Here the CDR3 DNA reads TGCAGTGCTAGAGATCTGGCCTCGGGGACTTCCTACAATGAGCAGTTCTTC.

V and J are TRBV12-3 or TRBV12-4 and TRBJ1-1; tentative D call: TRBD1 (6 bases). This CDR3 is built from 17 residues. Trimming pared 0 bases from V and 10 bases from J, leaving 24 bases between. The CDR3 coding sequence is TGTGCCAGCAGTTTAGCGGGTACAGGGATGCGAGTCCACGGAGCTTTCTTT. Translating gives CASSLAGTGMRVHGAFF.

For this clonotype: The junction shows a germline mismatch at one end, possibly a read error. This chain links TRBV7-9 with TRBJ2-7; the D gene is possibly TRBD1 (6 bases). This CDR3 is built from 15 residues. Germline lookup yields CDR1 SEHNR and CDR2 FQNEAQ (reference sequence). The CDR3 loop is CDSSLAGASTNEQYF. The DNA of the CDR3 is TGTGACAGCAGCTTAGCAGGGGCCTCAACCAACGAGCAGTACTTC.

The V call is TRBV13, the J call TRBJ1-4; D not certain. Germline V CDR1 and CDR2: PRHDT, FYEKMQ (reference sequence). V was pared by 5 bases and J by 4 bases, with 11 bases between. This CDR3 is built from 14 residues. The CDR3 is CASSPGRFNEKLFF. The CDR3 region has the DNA TGTGCCAGCAGCCCGGGCCGTTTTAATGAAAAACTGTTTTTT. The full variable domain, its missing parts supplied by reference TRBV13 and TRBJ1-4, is AAGVIQSPRHLIKEKRETATLKCYPIPRHDTVYWYQQGPGQDPQFLISFYEKMQSDKGSIPDRFSAQQFSDYHSELNMSSLELGDSALYFCASSPGRFNEKLFFGSGTQLSVL.

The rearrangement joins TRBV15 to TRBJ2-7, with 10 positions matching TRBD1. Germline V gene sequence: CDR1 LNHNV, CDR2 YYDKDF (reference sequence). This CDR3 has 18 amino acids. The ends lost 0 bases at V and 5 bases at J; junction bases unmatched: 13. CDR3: CATSRERLEGQGPHEQYF. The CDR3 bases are TGTGCCACCAGCAGAGAGAGACTCGAGGGACAGGGGCCCCACGAGCAGTACTTC.

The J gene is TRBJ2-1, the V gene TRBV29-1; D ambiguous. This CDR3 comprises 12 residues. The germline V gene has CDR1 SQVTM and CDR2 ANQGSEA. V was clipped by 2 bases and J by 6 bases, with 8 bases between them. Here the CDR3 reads CSVEPVPNEQFF. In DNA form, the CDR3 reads TGCAGCGTTGAACCCGTCCCCAATGAGCAGTTCTTC.

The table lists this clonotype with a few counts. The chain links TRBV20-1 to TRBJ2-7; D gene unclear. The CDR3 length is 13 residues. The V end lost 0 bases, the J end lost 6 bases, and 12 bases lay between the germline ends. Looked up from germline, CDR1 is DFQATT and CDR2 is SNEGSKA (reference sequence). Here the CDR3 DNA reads TGCAGTGCTAGAGAGGCAACGACACTCGAGCAGTACTTC. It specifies CSAREATTLEQYF.

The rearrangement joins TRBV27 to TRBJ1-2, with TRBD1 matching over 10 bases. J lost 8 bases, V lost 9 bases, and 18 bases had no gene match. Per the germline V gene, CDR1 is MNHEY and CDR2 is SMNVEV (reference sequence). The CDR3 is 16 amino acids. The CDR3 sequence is CASLGATGGDHWGYTF. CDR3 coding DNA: TGTGCCAGTCTAGGGGCGACAGGGGGCGACCATTGGGGCTACACCTTC.

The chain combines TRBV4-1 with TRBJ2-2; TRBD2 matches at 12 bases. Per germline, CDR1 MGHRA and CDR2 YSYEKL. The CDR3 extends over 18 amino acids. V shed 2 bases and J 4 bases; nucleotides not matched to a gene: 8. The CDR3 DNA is TGCGCCAGCAGCCAAATCCTAGCGGGGGGGCCGGGCACCGGGGAGCTGTTTTTT. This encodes CASSQILAGGPGTGELFF.

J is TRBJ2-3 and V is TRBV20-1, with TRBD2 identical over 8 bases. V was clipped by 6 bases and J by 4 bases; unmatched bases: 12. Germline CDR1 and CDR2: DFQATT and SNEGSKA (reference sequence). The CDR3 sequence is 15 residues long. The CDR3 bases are TGCAGTGCCGACGAACCGGGACTAGACGCAGATACGCAGTATTTT. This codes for CSADEPGLDADTQYF.

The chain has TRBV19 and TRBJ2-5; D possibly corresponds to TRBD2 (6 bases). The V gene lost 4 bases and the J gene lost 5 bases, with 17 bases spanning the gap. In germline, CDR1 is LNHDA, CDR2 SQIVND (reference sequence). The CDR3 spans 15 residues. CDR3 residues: CASSTGRVAGETQYF. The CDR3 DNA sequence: TGTGCCAGTAGTACCGGCCGGGTCGCGGGGGAGACCCAGTACTTC.

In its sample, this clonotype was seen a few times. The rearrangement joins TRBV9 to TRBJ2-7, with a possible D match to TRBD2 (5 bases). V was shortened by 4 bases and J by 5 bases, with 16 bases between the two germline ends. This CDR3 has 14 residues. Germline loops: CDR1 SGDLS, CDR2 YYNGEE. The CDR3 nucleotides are TGTGCCAGCAGCCCCGAACTAGGCGTGGACGAGCAGTACTTC. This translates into CASSPELGVDEQYF. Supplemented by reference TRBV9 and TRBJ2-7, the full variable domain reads DSGVTQTPKHLITATGQRVTLRCSPRSGDLSVYWYQQSLDQGLQFLIQYYNGEERAKGNILERFSAQQFPDLHSELNLSSLELGDSALYFCASSPELGVDEQYFGPGTRLTVT.

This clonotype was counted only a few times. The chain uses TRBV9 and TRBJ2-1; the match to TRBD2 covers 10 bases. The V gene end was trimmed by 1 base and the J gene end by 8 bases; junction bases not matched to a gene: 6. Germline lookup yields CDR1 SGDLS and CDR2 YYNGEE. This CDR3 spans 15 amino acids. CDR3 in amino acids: CASSVSSGGADEQFF. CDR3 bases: TGTGCCAGCAGCGTATCAAGCGGGGGGGCTGATGAGCAGTTCTTC.

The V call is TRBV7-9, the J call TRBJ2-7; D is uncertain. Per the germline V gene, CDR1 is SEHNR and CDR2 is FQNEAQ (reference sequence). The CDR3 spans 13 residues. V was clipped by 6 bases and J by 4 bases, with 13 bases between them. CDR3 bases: TGTGCCAGCAGTGGAACAGCCCGATACGAGCAGTACTTC. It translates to CASSGTARYEQYF.

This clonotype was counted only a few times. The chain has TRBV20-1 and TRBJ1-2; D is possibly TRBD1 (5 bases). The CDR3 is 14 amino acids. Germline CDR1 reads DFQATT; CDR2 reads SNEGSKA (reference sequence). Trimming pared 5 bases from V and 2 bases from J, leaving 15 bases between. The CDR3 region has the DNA TGCAGTGCTGGGGTGGAGGGGCCGAACTATGGCTACACCTTC. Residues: CSAGVEGPNYGYTF.

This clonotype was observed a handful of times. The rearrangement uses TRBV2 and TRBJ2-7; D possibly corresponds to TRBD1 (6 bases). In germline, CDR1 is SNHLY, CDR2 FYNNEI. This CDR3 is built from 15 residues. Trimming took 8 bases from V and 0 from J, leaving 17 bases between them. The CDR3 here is CASLDKDSFSYEQYF. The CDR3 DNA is TGTGCCAGCTTGGATAAGGACAGCTTCTCCTACGAGCAGTACTTC.

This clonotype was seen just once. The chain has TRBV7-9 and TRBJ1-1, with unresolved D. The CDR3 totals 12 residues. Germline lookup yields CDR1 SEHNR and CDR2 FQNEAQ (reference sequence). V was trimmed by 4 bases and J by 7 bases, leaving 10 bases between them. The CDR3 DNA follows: TGTGCCAGCAGCTACGGAGTTAGTGAAGCTTTCTTT. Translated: CASSYGVSEAFF.

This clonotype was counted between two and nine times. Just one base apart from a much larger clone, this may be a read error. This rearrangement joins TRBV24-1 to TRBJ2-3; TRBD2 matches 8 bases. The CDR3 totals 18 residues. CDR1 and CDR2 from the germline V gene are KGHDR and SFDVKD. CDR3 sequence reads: CVTSDPERGPAFTDTQYF. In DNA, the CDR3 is TGTGTCACCAGTGACCCCGAGCGGGGGCCCGCCTTCACAGATACGCAGTATTTT.